Listed below are T cell receptor beta chains from one sample, sequenced in a study of T cell responses to AZD1222 COVID-19 vaccine. Using immunoSEQ multiplex PCR, the repertoire was profiled, and TCRdb retains in-frame clones only, with some absent. This sample yields some 130,000 clones, of which roughly 89% are seen a single time; roughly 6.3% belongs to the top ten. Sample: peripheral blood, taken on day 0 of AZD1222 vaccination. Receptors were obtained from an adult in good health. Each CDR3 is given with its conserved first and last residue. Each record gives: clone size, D gene, J gene, V gene, CDR3 DNA, CDR3 protein. A D gene is named only where the DNA matches it firmly. A clone size is listed for some rows: how often the clone was seen (once, few, many), or a class if it is expanded.

-,-,TRBJ2-3,TRBV18,TGTGCCAGCTCCCAACGGACAGCCACAGATACGCAGTATTTT,CASSQRTATDTQYF
-,-,TRBJ2-7,TRBV5-5,TGTGCCAGCAGCCCCCCGAGGGGCCTAAAGGACGAGCAGTACTTC,CASSPPRGLKDEQYF
-,-,TRBJ1-1,TRBV5-1,TGCGCCAGCTGCAGGGGAGAGAACACTGAAGCTTTCTTT,CASCRGENTEAFF
-,TRBD1,TRBJ1-1,TRBV6-5,TGTGCCAGCAGTTACTCGAGAGGGGGCCCGGCTTTCTTT,CASSYSRGGPAFF
-,-,TRBJ1-1,TRBV7-8,TGTGCCAGCAGCTTAGGCAGGGGTGAAGCTTTCTTT,CASSLGRGEAFF
-,-,TRBJ1-1,TRBV5-4,TGTGCCAGCAGCCAAGGTACGGAAGCTTTCTTT,CASSQGTEAFF
-,TRBD2,TRBJ2-1,TRBV11-2,TGTGCCAGCAGCCCTGCCCTAGCGGTGGGGTACAATGAGCAGTTCTTC,CASSPALAVGYNEQFF
few,-,TRBJ1-3,TRBV2,TGTGCCAGCAGGTCGGGGGGCCAGGGCTCGGGAAACACCATATATTTT,CASRSGGQGSGNTIYF
-,TRBD1,TRBJ2-7,TRBV5-4,TGTGCCAGCAGCTTGCGGGACAGGGGTCCCGAGCAGTACTTC,CASSLRDRGPEQYF
-,-,TRBJ1-6,TRBV5-1,TGCGCCAGCAGCCTCGACCCGGGGTCGGGGTCACCCCTCCACTTT,CASSLDPGSGSPLHF
-,-,TRBJ2-3,TRBV4-3,TGCGCCAGCAGCCAAGAGGAGGGGAGAGATACGCAGTATTTT,CASSQEEGRDTQYF
-,-,TRBJ1-1,TRBV6-2/TRBV6-3,TGTGCCAGCAGTTACCCCGGAGTCGGGGCCCGAGAAGCTTTCTTT,CASSYPGVGAREAFF
-,-,TRBJ1-3,TRBV5-6,TGTGCCAGCAGCTGGGGGACGATAGGAAACACCATATATTTT,CASSWGTIGNTIYF
-,-,TRBJ1-1,TRBV5-1,TGCGCCAGCAGCAGGGACGGGAACACTGAAGCTTTCTTT,CASSRDGNTEAFF
-,-,TRBJ1-1,TRBV11-2,TGTGCCAGCAGCTTCGACGGGAACACTGAAGCTTTCTTT,CASSFDGNTEAFF
-,-,TRBJ1-2,TRBV6-5,TGTGCCAGCAGTCACGGTCTGAAGGACTATGGCTACACCTTC,CASSHGLKDYGYTF
-,TRBD1,TRBJ2-5,TRBV12-3/TRBV12-4,TGTGCCAGCAGCCCAGGACAGGGTGAGACCCAGTACTTC,CASSPGQGETQYF
-,TRBD1,TRBJ1-2,TRBV19,TGTGCCAGTAGTGTACAGGGGGACTATGGCTACACCTTC,CASSVQGDYGYTF
-,-,TRBJ1-6,TRBV4-1,TGCGCCAGCAGCCAAGGTACCGGGTCGGTCCCCCTCCACTTT,CASSQGTGSVPLHF
-,TRBD1,TRBJ1-2,TRBV2,TGTGCCAGAGGCTTTGGGGACAGGGGAAGCTACACCTTC,CARGFGDRGSYTF
-,TRBD1,TRBJ1-2,TRBV10-2,TGCGCCAGCTCCCTGCGTGGTACAGGGGTGAACTATGGCTACACCTTC,CASSLRGTGVNYGYTF
once,-,TRBJ2-5,TRBV2,TGTGCCAGCAGTGAACAAGAACAAGAGACCCAGTACTTC,CASSEQEQETQYF
-,-,TRBJ1-3,TRBV9,TGTGCCAGCAGCGCGTTAAGGGGAAACACCATATATTTT,CASSALRGNTIYF
-,-,TRBJ2-3,TRBV20-1,TGCAGTGCCAGAAACACAGATACGCAGTATTTT,CSARNTDTQYF
-,-,TRBJ1-4,TRBV12-3/TRBV12-4,TGTGCCAGCAGTTCCCCAGCTAATGAAAAACTGTTTTTT,CASSSPANEKLFF
-,TRBD1,TRBJ1-2,TRBV6-5,TGTGCCAGCAGCGGGGGACAGTCCTATGGCTACACCTTC,CASSGGQSYGYTF
-,-,TRBJ1-1,TRBV7-9,TGTGCCAGCAGCCCACGGTATATGGAGACCTCGAACACTGAAGCTTTCTTT,CASSPRYMETSNTEAFF
-,-,TRBJ2-7,TRBV6-1,TGTGCCAGCAGCAGGGCCTCCTACGAGCAGTACTTC,CASSRASYEQYF
-,-,TRBJ1-1,TRBV6-5,TGTGCCAGCAGCGCGACGGCCTCCTCCTCAGCTTTCTTT,CASSATASSSAFF
once,-,TRBJ1-3,TRBV5-1,TGCGCCAGCAGCGGCGGTCCTGGAAACACCATATATTTT,CASSGGPGNTIYF
-,TRBD1,TRBJ1-1,TRBV7-9,TGTGCCAGCAGCTCCGACAGGGGCGACACTGAAGCTTTCTTT,CASSSDRGDTEAFF
-,TRBD1,TRBJ1-2,TRBV5-4,TGTGCCAGCAGCTATACGACAGGGAATGGCGGCTACACCTTC,CASSYTTGNGGYTF
-,-,TRBJ1-5,TRBV4-2,TGTGCCAGCAGCCAAGATCTCCCCAGTAGTCAGCCCCAGCATTTT,CASSQDLPSSQPQHF
-,TRBD2,TRBJ2-5,TRBV7-9,TGTGCCAGCAGCTTAGGGCTTAGCGGGGCCCTATATCAAGAGACCCAGTACTTC,CASSLGLSGALYQETQYF
-,TRBD1,TRBJ2-1,TRBV7-6,TGTGCCAGCAGCATGACCGGGACAGGGTCACCTGAGCAGTTCTTC,CASSMTGTGSPEQFF
-,-,TRBJ2-7,TRBV3-1/TRBV3-2,TGTGCCAGCAGCCAAGGGCCCGGACAGAAGTACTTC,CASSQGPGQKYF
-,-,TRBJ2-7,TRBV11-2,TGTGCCAGCAGCTTAGATCTGACAGCCCCTATCAACGAGCAGTACTTC,CASSLDLTAPINEQYF
-,TRBD1,TRBJ1-2,TRBV20-1,TGCAGTGCTAGTAGAGACGGACTGGACAGGGGGCTTCTAGGTGGCTACACCTTC,CSASRDGLDRGLLGGYTF
-,-,TRBJ2-6,TRBV20-1,TGCAGTGCTAGTTTCGGGTCTGGGGCCAACGTCCTGACTTTC,CSASFGSGANVLTF
-,-,TRBJ2-7,TRBV3-1/TRBV3-2,TGTGCCAGCAGCCAATTCACCGGGGCATACGAGCAGTACTTC,CASSQFTGAYEQYF
-,-,TRBJ1-1,TRBV19,TGTGCCAGTAGTATTGATAGGCCCCGAATGAACACTGAAGCTTTCTTT,CASSIDRPRMNTEAFF
-,-,TRBJ1-2,TRBV29-1,TGCAGCGTTGACCGGGACACAAACTATGGCTACACCTTC,CSVDRDTNYGYTF
-,TRBD2,TRBJ2-5,TRBV5-1,TGCGCCAGCAGCCCCCGCGGGGGGAGGCAAGAGACCCAGTACTTC,CASSPRGGRQETQYF
-,TRBD1,TRBJ1-4,TRBV6-4,TGTGCCAGCAGTCAAGGGACAGGGGGTGCTGAAAAACTGTTTTTT,CASSQGTGGAEKLFF
few,TRBD1,TRBJ1-2,TRBV27,TGTGCCAGCAGCAAGAACAGGGGGCCCAATGGCTACACCTTC,CASSKNRGPNGYTF
few,-,TRBJ1-2,TRBV5-8,TGTGCCAGCAGCCGGACAGAGCCTTATGGCTACACCTTC,CASSRTEPYGYTF
-,-,TRBJ1-4,TRBV10-1,TGCGCCAGCAGACCCAGGGGTGAAAAACTGTTTTTT,CASRPRGEKLFF
-,-,TRBJ1-1,TRBV19,TGTGCCAGTAGTAGGGGGGCAAGCATGAACACTGAAGCTTTCTTT,CASSRGASMNTEAFF
-,-,TRBJ2-3,TRBV30,TGTGCCTGGAGTCATGGCGGGGCTACGCAGTATTTT,CAWSHGGATQYF
-,-,TRBJ1-1,TRBV30,TGTGCCTGGAGTCCCATAAACACTGAAGCTTTCTTT,CAWSPINTEAFF
few,-,TRBJ1-1,TRBV11-1,TGTGCCAGCAGTTTAGGGATGAACACTGAAGCTTTCTTT,CASSLGMNTEAFF
-,TRBD1,TRBJ1-1,TRBV2,TGTGCCAGCAGTGAAAGGGGGCGCCCGGAAGCTTTCTTT,CASSERGRPEAFF
-,-,TRBJ2-7,TRBV4-1,TGCGCCAGCAGCCAATGGGGAGGCTCCTACGAGCAGTACTTC,CASSQWGGSYEQYF
once,-,TRBJ1-1,TRBV2,TGTGCCAGAGCAGTTGAAAAAATGAACACTGAAGCTTTCTTT,CARAVEKMNTEAFF
-,-,TRBJ1-6,TRBV2,TGTGCCAGCACCACCACAGGGAGTGTAGATTCACCCCTCCACTTT,CASTTTGSVDSPLHF
-,-,TRBJ1-6,TRBV25-1,TGTGCCAGCAGTGATCCCCATCTGCTAGTGAATTCACCCCTCCACTTT,CASSDPHLLVNSPLHF
few,TRBD2,TRBJ2-2,TRBV6-6,TGTGCCAGCAACCCTCTAGCGGGGGAGACCGGGGAGCTGTTTTTT,CASNPLAGETGELFF
-,-,TRBJ2-5,TRBV3-1/TRBV3-2,TGTGCCAGCAGCCCCCGGAGTTGCCAAGAGACCCAGTACTTC,CASSPRSCQETQYF
once,-,TRBJ2-6,TRBV5-4,TGTGCCAGCACGGACCTCGGCGCCGGGGCCAACGTCCTGACTTTC,CASTDLGAGANVLTF